These T cell receptor beta chains were read from a single sample in a study of T cells in Graves' hyperthyroidism and ophthalmopathy. MiXCR, applied by TCRdb to the multiplex PCR reads, yields one record per CDR3 protein. The top ten clones hold around 47% of a sample with over 500,000 distinct CDR3 sequences, 40% to 50% of them seen once. Sequencing was done on a sample of peripheral blood or thyroid tissue (not recorded which). Receptor source: an adult woman with Graves' disease, either hyperthyroidism or ophthalmopathy (not recorded which). CDR3s include the opening cysteine and the closing phenylalanine or tryptophan. A D gene is named only where the DNA matches it firmly. Expanded clones are given a class, and other clones once, few, many or no size at all.

J gene | V gene | clone size | D gene | CDR3 protein | CDR3 DNA
TRBJ2-5 | TRBV7-2 | few | - | CASSFDGNQPQYF | TGTGCCAGCAGCTTTGATGGCAATCAGCCCCAGTACTTC
TRBJ2-7 | TRBV4-1 | once | - | CASSQDPSDAYEQYF | TGCGCCAGCAGCCAAGATCCCAGCGATGCCTACGAGCAGTACTTC
TRBJ1-1 | TRBV30 | - | TRBD1 | CAWSVQGAVRTEAFF | TGTGCCTGGAGTGTGCAGGGGGCGGTTCGAACTGAAGCTTTCTTT
TRBJ1-2 | TRBV5-1 | few | TRBD1 | CASSSGTGRYGYTF | TGCGCCAGCAGCTCCGGGACAGGGCGCTATGGCTACACCTTC
TRBJ2-7 | TRBV29-1 | - | TRBD1 | CSLGGQGYEQYF | TGCAGCTTGGGGGGACAGGGCTACGAGCAGTACTTC
TRBJ1-2 | TRBV20-1 | many | TRBD1 | CSADGTVGPYGYTF | TGCAGTGCAGACGGGACAGTTGGACCTTATGGCTACACCTTC
TRBJ2-7 | TRBV5-1 | few | TRBD2 | CASSLEAGGPNEQYF | TGCGCCAGCAGCTTGGAAGCGGGAGGGCCCAACGAGCAGTACTTC
TRBJ2-5 | TRBV9 | - | TRBD1 | CASSLDRVEETQYF | TGTGCCAGCAGCTTGGACAGGGTGGAAGAGACCCAGTACTTC
TRBJ2-2 | TRBV7-8 | many | - | CASSFGGRGELFF | TGTGCCAGCAGCTTCGGCGGGCGGGGGGAGCTGTTTTTT
TRBJ1-3 | TRBV5-1 | many | - | CASSLAGGEGNTIYF | TGCGCCAGCAGCTTGGCCGGGGGAGAAGGAAACACCATATATTTT
TRBJ2-2 | TRBV7-2 | many | - | CASSLVSSTGELFF | TGTGCCAGCAGCTTAGTTTCTAGCACCGGGGAGCTGTTTTTT
TRBJ2-5 | TRBV29-1 | - | - | CSVLGGGRETQYF | TGCAGCGTTCTAGGGGGGGGCAGAGAGACCCAGTACTTC